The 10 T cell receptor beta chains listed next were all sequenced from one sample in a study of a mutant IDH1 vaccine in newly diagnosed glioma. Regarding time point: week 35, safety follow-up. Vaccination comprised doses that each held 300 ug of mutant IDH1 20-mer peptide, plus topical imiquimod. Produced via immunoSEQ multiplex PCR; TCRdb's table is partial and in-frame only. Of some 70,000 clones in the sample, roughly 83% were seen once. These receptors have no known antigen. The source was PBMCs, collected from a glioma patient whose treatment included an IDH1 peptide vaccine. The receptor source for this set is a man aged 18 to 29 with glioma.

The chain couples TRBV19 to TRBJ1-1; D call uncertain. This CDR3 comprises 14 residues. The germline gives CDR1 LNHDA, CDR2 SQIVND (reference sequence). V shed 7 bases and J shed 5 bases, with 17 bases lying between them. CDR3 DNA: TGTGCCAGTATCCCGGGCGGGCGAGATACTGAAGCTTTCTTT. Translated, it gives CASIPGGRDTEAFF.

The CDR3 DNA sequence: TGTGCCAGCAGTGCGCCGGGACAGGGAGCAGATACGCAGTATTTT. Amino acid sequence: CASSAPGQGADTQYF. The rearrangement links TRBV25-1 to TRBJ2-3; TRBD1 aligns across 9 bases. The CDR3 is 15 residues long. Germline CDR1 is MGHDK and CDR2 is SYGVNS. Unmatched junction bases numbered 6, after V lost 4 bases and J lost 4 bases. Full variable domain (rest looked up from reference TRBV25-1 and TRBJ2-3): EADIYQTPRYLVIGTGKKITLECSQTMGHDKMYWYQQDPGMELHLIHYSYGVNSTEKGDLSSESTVSRIRTEHFPLTLESARPSHTSQYLCASSAPGQGADTQYFGPGTRLTVL.

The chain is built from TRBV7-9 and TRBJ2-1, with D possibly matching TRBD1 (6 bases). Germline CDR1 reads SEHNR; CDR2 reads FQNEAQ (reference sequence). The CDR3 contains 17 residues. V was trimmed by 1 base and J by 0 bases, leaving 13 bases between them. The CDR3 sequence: CASSLGTAPSSYNEQFF. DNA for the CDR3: TGTGCCAGCAGCTTAGGGACAGCTCCAAGCTCCTACAATGAGCAGTTCTTC. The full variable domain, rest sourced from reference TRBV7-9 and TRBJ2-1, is DTGVSQNPRHKITKRGQNVTFRCDPISEHNRLYWYRQTLGQGPEFLTYFQNEAQLEKSRLLSDRFSAERPKGSFSTLEIQRTEQGDSAMYLCASSLGTAPSSYNEQFFGPGTRLTVL.

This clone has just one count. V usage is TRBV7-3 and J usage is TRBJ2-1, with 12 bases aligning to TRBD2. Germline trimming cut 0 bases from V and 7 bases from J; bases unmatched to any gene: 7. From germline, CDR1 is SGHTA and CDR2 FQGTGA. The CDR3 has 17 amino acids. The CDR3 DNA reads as TGTGCCAGCAGCTTAACCGCTAGCGGGAGGGGTAGTAATGAGCAGTTCTTC. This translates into CASSLTASGRGSNEQFF.

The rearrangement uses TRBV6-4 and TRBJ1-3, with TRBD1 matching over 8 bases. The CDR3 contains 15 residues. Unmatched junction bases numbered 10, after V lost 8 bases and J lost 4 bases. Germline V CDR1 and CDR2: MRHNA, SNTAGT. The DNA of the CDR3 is TGTGCCAGCTGTAGACAGGGGAAGTACGGAAACACCATATATTTT. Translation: CASCRQGKYGNTIYF.

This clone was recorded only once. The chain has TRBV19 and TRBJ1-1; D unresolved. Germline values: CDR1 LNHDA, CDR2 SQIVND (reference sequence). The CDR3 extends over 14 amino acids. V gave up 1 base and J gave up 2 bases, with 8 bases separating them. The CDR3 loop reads CASSIVAGNTEAFF. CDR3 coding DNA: TGTGCCAGTAGTATAGTGGCAGGAAACACTGAAGCTTTCTTT. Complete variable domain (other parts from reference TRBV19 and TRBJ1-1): DGGITQSPKYLFRKEGQNVTLSCEQNLNHDAMYWYRQDPGQGLRLIYYSQIVNDFQKGDIAEGYSVSREKKESFPLTVTSAQKNPTAFYLCASSIVAGNTEAFFGQGTRLTVV.

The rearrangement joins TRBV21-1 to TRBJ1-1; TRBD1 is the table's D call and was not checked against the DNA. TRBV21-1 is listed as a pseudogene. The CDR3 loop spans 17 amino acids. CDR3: CASSYHKFNGTNTEAFF. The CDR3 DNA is TGTGCCAGCAGCTACCACAAATTCAACGGGACAAACACTGAAGCTTTCTTT.

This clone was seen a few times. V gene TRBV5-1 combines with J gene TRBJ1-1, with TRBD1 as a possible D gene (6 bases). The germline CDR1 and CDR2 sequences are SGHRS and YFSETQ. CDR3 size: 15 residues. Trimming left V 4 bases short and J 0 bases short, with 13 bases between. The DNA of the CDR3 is TGCGCCAGCAGCCGCGCCGGGACACTGAACACTGAAGCTTTCTTT. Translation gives CASSRAGTLNTEAFF.

Here the CDR3 reads CASSRGLDPGYEQYF. DNA of the CDR3: TGCGCCAGCAGCCGTGGGCTAGACCCCGGTTACGAGCAGTACTTC. The chain carries TRBV4-1 and TRBJ2-7, with no clear D. The germline V and J ends were trimmed by 4 bases and 4 bases, with 17 bases remaining between them. The CDR3 is 15 amino acids. The germline CDR1 and CDR2 sequences are MGHRA and YSYEKL.

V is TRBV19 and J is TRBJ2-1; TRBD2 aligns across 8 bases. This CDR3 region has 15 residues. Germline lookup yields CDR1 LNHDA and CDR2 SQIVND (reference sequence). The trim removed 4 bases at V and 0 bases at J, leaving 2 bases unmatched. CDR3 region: CASSSRGGSYNEQFF. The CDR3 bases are TGTGCCAGTAGTAGTCGGGGGGGCTCCTACAATGAGCAGTTCTTC.